The 28 T cell receptor beta chains in this list originate from one sample, sequenced in a study of T cells after yellow fever vaccination. TCRdb reprocessed the 5' RACE reads with MiXCR, giving one entry per CDR3 protein. The sample lists a few hundred thousand distinct CDR3 sequences, over 4.5% occurring once. The sample in question was CD4+ T cells sorted from PBMCs, obtained on the day of the yellow fever booster vaccination. These receptors were collected from a man aged 18 to 30 who received the YFV17D yellow fever vaccine.

The V gene is TRBV5-1, the J gene TRBJ2-3, with 9 bases that match TRBD1. V lost 0 bases to trimming and J lost 3 bases; unmatched junction nucleotides: 2. The CDR3 sequence is 15 residues long. The germline CDR1 and CDR2 sequences are SGHRS and YFSETQ. DNA of the CDR3: TGCGCCAGCAGCTTGGAGGACAGGGGTACAGATACGCAGTATTTT. This sequence encodes CASSLEDRGTDTQYF.

CDR3 protein: CASSLALEQFF. The CDR3 DNA reads TGCGCCAGCAGCTTAGCCCTTGAGCAGTTCTTC. The V call is TRBV5-1, the J call TRBJ2-1; no reliable D call. CDR1 is SGHRS, CDR2 YFSETQ, per germline. The V gene lost 2 bases and the J gene lost 9 bases, with 6 bases spanning the gap. The CDR3 has 11 residues.

This clonotype was counted a few times. This chain links TRBV6-6 with TRBJ1-3; no definite D call. CDR1 MNHNY and CDR2 SVGAGI come from the germline V gene (reference sequence). V was shortened by 2 bases and J by 0 bases, with 8 bases between the two germline ends. The CDR3 sequence is 15 residues long. The CDR3 loop is CASSYPHNSGNTIYF. CDR3 nucleotide sequence: TGTGCCAGCAGTTACCCACACAACTCTGGAAACACCATATATTTT.

This clonotype was counted a few times. This chain joins TRBV5-1 and TRBJ2-3; unclear D gene. V dropped 1 base and J dropped 4 bases, with 7 bases sitting between them. The CDR3 totals 13 residues. Germline CDR1 and CDR2: SGHRS and YFSETQ. The CDR3 sequence: CASSLFSPDTQYF. The CDR3 DNA follows: TGCGCCAGCAGCTTGTTCTCGCCAGATACGCAGTATTTT. The variable domain in full, completed from reference TRBV5-1 and TRBJ2-3, reads KAGVTQTPRYLIKTRGQQVTLSCSPISGHRSVSWYQQTPGQGLQFLFEYFSETQRNKGNFPGRFSGRQFSNSRSEMNVSTLELGDSALYLCASSLFSPDTQYFGPGTRLTVL.

The chain couples TRBV6-2 or TRBV6-3 to TRBJ1-5; D is possibly TRBD1 (5 bases). The CDR3 is made up of 13 amino acids. Trimming took off 8 bases at V and 4 bases at J, with 12 bases between the two ends. The germline V gene encodes CDR1 MNHEY and CDR2 SVGEGT. The CDR3 DNA reads TGTGCCAGCCTAGGGACGGGAAATCAGCCCCAGCATTTT. Amino acid sequence: CASLGTGNQPQHF.

The chain carries TRBV10-3 and TRBJ2-2, with D uncertain. Germline lookup yields CDR1 ENHRY and CDR2 SYGVKD. The CDR3 runs 14 residues. Trimming removed 4 bases at V and 1 base at J, with 7 bases between. The CDR3 DNA follows: TGTGCCATCAGTGCGGCAGGGAACACCGGGGAGCTGTTTTTT. The encoded protein is CAISAAGNTGELFF.

This clonotype occurred many times. The chain employs TRBV28 and TRBJ1-1; D gene unclear. CDR3 length equals 13 residues. Deletions cut 1 base from V and 1 base from J, with 4 bases between. CDR1 is MDHEN, CDR2 SYDVKM, per germline. CDR3 DNA sequence: TGTGCCAGCAGTTTATTCCGGAACACTGAAGCTTTCTTT. This translates into CASSLFRNTEAFF.

The chain employs TRBV10-3 and TRBJ2-1, with 7 bases identical to TRBD1. J was trimmed by 3 bases and V by 10 bases; bases with no gene match: 6. The CDR3 has 13 amino acids. The germline V gene encodes CDR1 ENHRY and CDR2 SYGVKD. The DNA of the CDR3 is TGTGCCACCTCAGGGGGATACTACAATGAGCAGTTCTTC. It translates to CATSGGYYNEQFF.

This clonotype was counted many times. This chain joins TRBV10-3 and TRBJ2-5, with D uncertain. Germline assignment: CDR1 ENHRY and CDR2 SYGVKD. The V gene lost 2 bases and the J gene lost 3 bases, with 7 bases spanning the gap. CDR3 length: 13 residues. The chain's CDR3 is CAISEGGKETQYF. CDR3 nucleotides: TGTGCCATCAGTGAGGGTGGGAAAGAGACCCAGTACTTC.

This clonotype was detected a few times. The CDR3 region is CASSNSGQGSPLHF. The CDR3 DNA is TGTGCCAGCAGTAACTCCGGGCAGGGTTCACCCCTCCACTTT. The chain recombines TRBV2 with TRBJ1-6; D might be TRBD1 (5 bases). Trimming removed 5 bases at V and 9 bases at J, with 14 bases between. This CDR3 comprises 14 residues. Germline CDR1 is SNHLY and CDR2 is FYNNEI.

There are many counts of this clonotype. The V call is TRBV18, the J call TRBJ2-7; 10 nucleotides agree with TRBD1. This CDR3 spans 14 amino acids. Germline V lookup: CDR1 KGHSH, CDR2 LQKENI. The ends lost 6 bases at V and 4 bases at J; junction bases unmatched: 6. DNA for the CDR3: TGTGCCAGCTCGCCGGGACAGGGGTTTTACGAGCAGTACGTC. Amino acid sequence: CASSPGQGFYEQYV.

There are a few counts of this clonotype. The V gene is TRBV14, the J gene TRBJ1-1; TRBD1 might be the D (5 bases). The germline V and J ends were trimmed by 2 bases and 5 bases, with 12 bases remaining between them. The CDR3 is 14 amino acids. Germline CDR1 and CDR2: SGHDN and FVKESK. The CDR3: CASSQRGGYTEAFF. CDR3 DNA sequence: TGTGCCAGCAGCCAAAGGGGTGGGTATACTGAAGCTTTCTTT.

This chain uses TRBV5-1 with TRBJ2-3; D possibly corresponds to TRBD1 (6 bases). The CDR3 is 15 amino acids. The germline V gene encodes CDR1 SGHRS and CDR2 YFSETQ. Between the trimmed V and J ends, which lost 0 bases and 5 bases, there was a span of 13 bases. The CDR3 DNA reads TGCGCCAGCAGCTTGGCAGGGGTCGGAGGAGATACGCAGTATTTT. It translates to CASSLAGVGGDTQYF. Supplemented by reference TRBV5-1 and TRBJ2-3, the full variable domain reads KAGVTQTPRYLIKTRGQQVTLSCSPISGHRSVSWYQQTPGQGLQFLFEYFSETQRNKGNFPGRFSGRQFSNSRSEMNVSTLELGDSALYLCASSLAGVGGDTQYFGPGTRLTVL.

This clonotype was observed a handful of times. CDR3 sequence reads: CATSRGRDTGELFF. The CDR3 region has the DNA TGCGCCACCTCTCGGGGGCGGGACACCGGGGAGCTGTTTTTT. The chain has TRBV5-1 and TRBJ2-2, with D perhaps given as TRBD1 or TRBD2 (6 bases each). Trimming pared 9 bases from V and 3 bases from J, leaving 15 bases between. Germline V gene lookup returns CDR1 SGHRS and CDR2 YFSETQ. The CDR3 is made up of 14 amino acids.

This clonotype was observed a handful of times. V is TRBV12-3 or TRBV12-4 and J is TRBJ1-6; no clear D gene. The germline V and J ends were trimmed by 6 bases and 0 bases, with 9 bases remaining between them. CDR3 length equals 15 residues. The CDR3 nucleotides read TGTGCCAGCAGCCCAGTAAGCTCCTATAATTCACCCCTCCACTTT. Amino acid sequence: CASSPVSSYNSPLHF.

The chain uses TRBV5-1 and TRBJ2-3, with TRBD2 matching over 10 bases. The CDR3 contains 16 residues. Germline values: CDR1 SGHRS, CDR2 YFSETQ. Trimming removed 4 bases from V and 3 bases from J; junction bases left unmatched: 8. In DNA, the CDR3 is TGCGCCAGCAGCACAGAGCGGGGGGGAGTGACAGATACGCAGTATTTT. This encodes CASSTERGGVTDTQYF.

The chain couples TRBV18 to TRBJ2-7; TRBD2 matches 11 bases. J gave up 6 bases and V 3 bases, and 7 bases lay outside the gene matches. The CDR3 spans 15 residues. Germline loops: CDR1 KGHSH, CDR2 LQKENI. In DNA form, the CDR3 reads TGTGCCAGCTCACCGACTAGCGGGGAGGGGGTCGAGCAGTACGTC. Its protein product is CASSPTSGEGVEQYV.

In its sample, this clonotype was seen a few times. The chain links TRBV30 to TRBJ2-3; 7 nucleotides agree with TRBD2. Germline V gene sequence: CDR1 GTSNPN, CDR2 SVGIG (reference sequence). The trim removed 2 bases at V and 6 bases at J, leaving 5 bases unmatched. This CDR3 has 13 amino acids. DNA for the CDR3: TGTGCCTGGAGTACTAGCGAGATGGATACGCAGTATTTT. It codes for CAWSTSEMDTQYF.

This clonotype was seen repeatedly, ten times or more. The V and J genes are TRBV10-3 and TRBJ2-5; D gene ambiguous. CDR1 and CDR2 (germline): ENHRY, SYGVKD. The CDR3 runs to 13 residues. Trimming removed 4 bases at V and 3 bases at J, with 9 bases between. The chain's CDR3 is CAISVGGEETQYF. In DNA, the CDR3 is TGTGCCATCAGTGTCGGCGGAGAAGAGACCCAGTACTTC.

This chain connects TRBV20-1 to TRBJ2-3, with 10 bases that match TRBD1. The CDR3 spans 13 residues. Germline lookup yields CDR1 DFQATT and CDR2 SNEGSKA (reference sequence). V lost 7 bases and J lost 3; bases outside the gene matches: 4. The CDR3: CSVPGQGTDTQYF. CDR3 nucleotides: TGCAGTGTTCCGGGACAGGGGACAGATACGCAGTATTTT.

The chain has TRBV29-1 and TRBJ1-2; D gene ambiguous. The V gene's germline CDR1 is SQVTM and CDR2 ANQGSEA. This CDR3 comprises 13 residues. V was pared by 7 bases and J by 4 bases, with 16 bases between. The CDR3 loop is CSGERGAGYGYTF. In nucleotides, the CDR3 is TGCAGCGGAGAACGGGGTGCTGGCTATGGCTACACCTTC.

This clonotype turned up a few times. The chain employs TRBV7-9 and TRBJ2-7; D perhaps matches TRBD1 (7 bases). V gave up 2 bases and J gave up 3 bases, with 8 bases separating them. Germline values: CDR1 SEHNR, CDR2 FQNEAQ (reference sequence). The CDR3 is 13 residues long. The CDR3 loop is CASSLQGGYEQYV. The DNA of the CDR3 is TGTGCCAGCAGCTTACAGGGGGGCTACGAGCAGTACGTC.

The rearrangement joins TRBV11-1 to TRBJ2-7; D call uncertain. The germline CDR1 and CDR2 sequences are SGHAT and FQDESV (reference sequence). Trimming removed 2 bases at V and 5 bases at J, with 13 bases between. CDR3 length: 14 residues. The DNA of the CDR3 is TGTGCCAGCAGCTTAAATCGGGCAGCCGACGAGCAGTACTTC. Translated, it gives CASSLNRAADEQYF.

Only a few counts were recorded for this clonotype. CDR3 region: CASSGTKEFF. In nucleotides, the CDR3 is TGTGCCAGTTCCGGGACTAAGGAGTTCTTC. This chain connects TRBV2 to TRBJ2-1, with TRBD2 matching over 7 bases. Germline V gene sequence: CDR1 SNHLY, CDR2 FYNNEI. This CDR3 is 10 amino acids long. The J segment lost 14 bases and the V segment lost 9 bases, leaving 7 bases of the junction unmatched.

This clonotype was detected only a few times. The rearrangement links TRBV25-1 to TRBJ2-7, with D perhaps matching TRBD2 (7 bases). Germline values: CDR1 MGHDK, CDR2 SYGVNS. Between the trimmed V and J ends, which lost 0 bases and 3 bases, there was a span of 15 bases. This CDR3 has 16 amino acids. The DNA of the CDR3 is TGTGCCAGCAGTGAATATGGAGGGGGGGAGGACTACGAGCAGTACTTC. Protein product: CASSEYGGGEDYEQYF.

This clonotype has only a few counts. The chain has TRBV7-8 and TRBJ2-1; tentatively, D is TRBD2 (7 bases). Germline lookup yields CDR1 SGHVS and CDR2 FQNEAQ. V lost 5 bases, J lost 7 bases, and 18 bases lay in between. The CDR3 spans 15 residues. CDR3 coding DNA: TGTGCCAGCAGCCAGAGTCCAGGGGAGGGGAATGAGCAGTTCTTC. Translated: CASSQSPGEGNEQFF.

The chain couples TRBV19 to TRBJ1-5; the D gene is possibly TRBD1 (5 bases). CDR3 size: 14 residues. Germline-derived CDR1 and CDR2 are LNHDA and SQIVND (reference sequence). Trimming took 6 bases from V and 1 from J, leaving 10 bases between them. The CDR3 loop reads CASSRQFSNQPQHF. The CDR3 DNA reads TGTGCCAGTAGCCGACAGTTCAGCAATCAGCCCCAGCATTTT.

The chain employs TRBV3-1 and TRBJ2-6; D remains ambiguous. There are 16 residues in the CDR3. Germline V lookup: CDR1 LGHDT, CDR2 YNNKEL (reference sequence). The germline V and J ends were trimmed by 3 bases and 0 bases, with 9 bases remaining between them. The CDR3 spells CASSHSQTSGANVLTF. CDR3 nucleotides: TGTGCCAGCAGCCATTCCCAGACCTCTGGGGCCAACGTCCTGACTTTC. Full variable domain (remainder filled in from reference TRBV3-1 and TRBJ2-6): DTAVSQTPKYLVTQMGNDKSIKCEQNLGHDTMYWYKQDSKKFLKIMFSYNNKELIINETVPNRFSPKSPDKAHLNLHINSLELGDSAVYFCASSHSQTSGANVLTFGAGSRLTVL.